This TCR beta chain comes out of a study of cytomegalovirus exposure and HLA in healthy donors. Broader study findings: About 90% or about 30% of the time was how often most TCR beta V segments were productive, according to an earlier analysis.

The PCR had 60 Vbeta and 13 Jbeta primers. The table came from immunoSEQ multiplex PCR; TCRdb's copy has only in-frame clones and leaves some out. The table lists just under 80,000 clones, around 84% of them singletons. Regarding this clone: Its antigen is still unknown.

Germline assignment: CDR1 LGHNA and CDR2 YNFKEQ. The CDR3 has 16 amino acids. Trimming cost V 3 bases and J 1 base, with 10 bases left between them. The TCR originated in a man between 40 and 49 years old in good health and CMV-seronegative. This rearrangement joins TRBV4-2 to TRBJ2-6, with a tentative D call TRBD1 (6 bases). Sequenced material: PBMCs. CDR3 nucleotides: TGTGCCAGCAGCCAGTCACAGGGATCTGGGGCCAACGTCCTGACTTTC. Residues: CASSQSQGSGANVLTF.